These 13 T cell receptor beta chains were all obtained from the same sample, sequenced in a study of T cells in localized non-small cell lung cancer. Sequencing was performed with immunoSEQ multiplex PCR; in TCRdb, only in-frame clones are kept and a portion is missing. The sample includes roughly 32,000 clones, 88% of them seen just once. Source: peripheral blood mononuclear cells, taken before any cancer treatment. The receptors were gathered from a woman aged 35-70 years with stage III lung adenocarcinoma.

The V gene is TRBV5-6, the J gene TRBJ2-5; D remains unclear. Per the germline V gene, CDR1 is SGHDT and CDR2 is YYEEEE. This CDR3 comprises 13 residues. The V end lost 2 bases, the J end lost 3 bases, and 8 bases lay between the germline ends. The chain's CDR3 is CASSLISEETQYF. CDR3 DNA: TGTGCCAGCAGCTTAATTTCCGAAGAGACCCAGTACTTC.

V is TRBV6-1 and J is TRBJ1-1; D call uncertain. V lost 4 bases and J lost 3, with 9 bases in between. CDR1 and CDR2 (germline): MNHNS, SASEGT. The CDR3 is 13 residues long. The CDR3 here is CASSVASYTEAFF. The CDR3 DNA reads as TGTGCCAGCAGTGTCGCCAGCTACACTGAAGCTTTCTTT.

The chain combines TRBV7-9 with TRBJ2-5; unclear D gene. With 5 bases removed from V and 4 bases from J, the gap between germline ends came to 8 bases. CDR1 is SEHNR, CDR2 FQNEAQ, per germline (reference sequence). This CDR3 spans 12 amino acids. The chain's CDR3 is CASSPQGETQYF. The CDR3 DNA reads as TGTGCCAGCAGCCCCCAAGGAGAGACCCAGTACTTC. The full variable domain, with the rest looked up from reference TRBV7-9 and TRBJ2-5, is DTGVSQNPRHKITKRGQNVTFRCDPISEHNRLYWYRQTLGQGPEFLTYFQNEAQLEKSRLLSDRFSAERPKGSFSTLEIQRTEQGDSAMYLCASSPQGETQYFGPGTRLLVL.

V usage is TRBV28 and J usage is TRBJ2-2; 7 nucleotides line up with TRBD2. The CDR3 extends over 15 amino acids. V was pared by 2 bases and J by 5 bases, with 5 bases of the junction left unmatched. Germline V gives CDR1 MDHEN, CDR2 SYDVKM. The CDR3 DNA is TGTGCCAGCAGTTTAGGCGGGAGTGATACCGGGGAGCTGTTTTTT. Its translation: CASSLGGSDTGELFF.

The genes are TRBV5-4 and TRBJ2-1; D gene ambiguous. The CDR3 is 17 amino acids. V shed 1 base and J shed 1 base, with 15 bases lying between them. CDR1 SGHNT and CDR2 YYREEE come from the germline V gene (reference sequence). This CDR3 is CASSLRMRTLSYNEQFF. Here the CDR3 DNA reads TGTGCCAGCAGCTTGAGGATGCGGACCCTTTCCTACAATGAGCAGTTCTTC. The entire variable domain, with the rest obtained from reference TRBV5-4 and TRBJ2-1, is as follows: ETGVTQSPTHLIKTRGQQVTLRCSSQSGHNTVSWYQQALGQGPQFIFQYYREEENGRGNFPPRFSGLQFPNYSSELNVNALELDDSALYLCASSLRMRTLSYNEQFFGPGTRLTVL.

This clone was found a few times. V gene TRBV30 combines with J gene TRBJ1-2; D may be TRBD1 (6 bases). The CDR3 loop spans 14 amino acids. The germline V gene encodes CDR1 GTSNPN and CDR2 SVGIG (reference sequence). Trimming removed 0 bases from V and 6 bases from J, with 14 bases in between. The CDR3 bases are TGTGCCTGGAGTGTAACCAGGGGTCAGGATGGCTACACCTTC. Residues: CAWSVTRGQDGYTF. The variable domain in full, completed from reference TRBV30 and TRBJ1-2, reads SQTIHQWPATLVQPVGSPLSLECTVEGTSNPNLYWYRQAAGRGLQLLFYSVGIGQISSEVPQNLSASRPQDRQFILSSKKLLLSDSGFYLCAWSVTRGQDGYTFGSGTRLTVV.

This clone came up once. This rearrangement joins TRBV6-1 to TRBJ2-2; D possibly corresponds to TRBD2 (6 bases). The CDR3 totals 14 residues. V lost 7 bases and J 0 bases, leaving 9 bases between the germline ends. CDR1 MNHNS and CDR2 SASEGT come from the germline V gene. CDR3 protein: CASTPSANTGELFF. CDR3 nucleotides: TGTGCCAGCACCCCTAGCGCGAACACCGGGGAGCTGTTTTTT.

The CDR3 nucleotides read TGTGCCAGTAGTATAGAGAAGGTGAGCGACGAGCAGTACTTC. Encoded protein: CASSIEKVSDEQYF. V is TRBV19 and J is TRBJ2-7; D call uncertain. The CDR3 extends over 14 amino acids. Trimming cost V 0 bases and J 5 bases, with 11 bases left between them. Germline V gives CDR1 LNHDA, CDR2 SQIVND (reference sequence).

V and J are TRBV5-4 and TRBJ2-1, with 9 bases aligning to TRBD2. CDR3 length equals 15 residues. V shed 4 bases, J shed 0 bases, and the junction held 2 bases outside the gene matches. From germline, CDR1 is SGHNT and CDR2 YYREEE (reference sequence). Here the CDR3 reads CASSPAGGSYNEQFF. The CDR3 bases are TGTGCCAGCAGCCCAGCGGGAGGCTCCTACAATGAGCAGTTCTTC.

V and J are TRBV6-1 and TRBJ1-2; a possible D gene is TRBD1 (5 bases). V was trimmed by 2 bases and J by 8 bases, leaving 21 bases between them. This CDR3 contains 16 residues. Germline V gene sequence: CDR1 MNHNS, CDR2 SASEGT. CDR3 sequence (DNA): TGTGCCAGCAGTGAAAATAGAAGTGGGGCAGTAAAAGGCTACACCTTC. It yields the protein CASSENRSGAVKGYTF.

CDR3 sequence: CASSLTSSGSFNEQFF. The CDR3 DNA reads TGTGCCAGCAGCTTAACATCTAGCGGGAGCTTCAATGAGCAGTTCTTC. The chain couples TRBV7-3 to TRBJ2-1; 10 nucleotides line up with TRBD2. The V segment lost 0 bases and the J segment 6 bases; nucleotides outside the gene matches: 5. This CDR3 is 16 amino acids long. In germline, CDR1 is SGHTA, CDR2 FQGTGA. Together with reference TRBV7-3 and TRBJ2-1, the CDR3 gives the full variable domain: GAGVSQTPSNKVTEKGKYVELRCDPISGHTALYWYRQSLGQGPEFLIYFQGTGAADDSGLPNDRFFAVRPEGSVSTLKIQRTERGDSAVYLCASSLTSSGSFNEQFFGPGTRLTVL.

The V and J genes are TRBV9 and TRBJ2-5; 10 bases match TRBD2. This CDR3 has 18 amino acids. Trimming cost V 0 bases and J 5 bases; bases outside gene matches: 13. In germline, CDR1 is SGDLS, CDR2 YYNGEE. In DNA, the CDR3 is TGTGCCAGCAGCGTAGTGGAGAGCGGGGGGGCTTCTGGGGAGACCCAGTACTTC. Translated, it gives CASSVVESGGASGETQYF.

This clone is a singleton in its sample. The V call is TRBV29-1, the J call TRBJ2-3; TRBD2 matches 12 bases. The CDR3 runs to 15 residues. The V gene's germline CDR1 is SQVTM and CDR2 ANQGSEA. J gave up 1 base and V 1 base, and 0 bases lay outside the gene matches. The CDR3, as DNA: TGCAGCGTTGAAGGACTAGCGGGGGGCACAGATACGCAGTATTTT. Translating gives CSVEGLAGGTDTQYF.